The entry below describes one TCR beta chain. This clone's antigen is unknown. Base qualities were left out, and no much larger clone turns up one base away. The CDR3 numbers 13 residues from cysteine through phenylalanine. Only the CDR3 DNA stays, 39 bases, in frame from base 1. CDR1 and CDR2 were assigned from the germline V gene as SGHTA and FQGNSA. The germline V and J ends show losses of 5 bases and 9 bases respectively, and no gene match explains 8 bases of the junction. Library preparation employed the immunoSEQ multiplex PCR assay. For TCR sequencing, RNA was extracted from every sample and reverse transcribed into cDNA to serve as template. SuperScript III was used for first-strand cDNA synthesis, primed with a 2:1 mix of oligo-dT and random hexamers. A synthetic immune receptor repertoire was used to assess amplification bias, and residual bias was removed computationally. Under the source paper's analysis protocol: Raw reads were preprocessed for error removal, and CDR3 was defined according to IMGT conventions as running from the conserved cysteine to phenylalanine. Clonality was computed as 1 minus the Shannon entropy, with the entropy normalized by log2 of the number of productive unique TCRs. CD4 or CD8 identity of scalp clones was inferred by cross-referencing scalp TCRbeta sequences with sorted blood CD4 and CD8 repertoires. TCRdb retrieved this table from immuneACCESS and kept in-frame rearrangements only. Not all clones are present; in checked studies, unresolved V genes account for under half, and no reason is known for the remainder. That table is the source of V, J and clone size, and D and trimming were worked out from the DNA. Across this sample there are around 250,000 clones, with less than 80% seen only once. Jointly, the top ten make up around 1.2% of the sample.

In light of the paper, this sample's time point label describes: baseline before oral tofacitinib. Lesional scalp punch biopsies and peripheral blood were collected from alopecia areata patients. PBMCs were isolated by density centrifugation and stained for CD3, CD4 and CD8, and CD4+ and CD8+ T cells were sorted on a FACSAria. This entry comes from a study of CD8+ T cells in alopecia areata (dated by TCRdb to between 2017 and 2018). In terms of the full investigation: Treated patients were enrolled in an open-label pilot trial of oral tofacitinib at 5 to 10 mg twice daily for moderate-to-severe alopecia areata. Patients stayed on tofacitinib for 6 to 18 months and then had 6 months of follow-up off drug so that delayed response and recurrence could be assessed. Biopsies were taken from tofacitinib-treated patients at baseline and again at 4 and 24 weeks into treatment, and several of those patients also had a later scalp biopsy. Clonality in the scalp was compared among normal scalp (n=4), patchy alopecia areata scalp (n=8), and alopecia totalis/universalis scalp (n=8). In humans, TCRbeta sequencing was performed on scalp tissue and on sorted CD4+ and CD8+ peripheral blood T cells from healthy controls and from patients with patchy or totalis/universalis alopecia areata. High-throughput TCRbeta sequencing was used to examine T cell clonal expansion in alopecia areata in both the C3H/HeJ mouse model and human patients. RNA was obtained with the PAXgene miRNA kit for fixed scalp, the miRNeasy kit for PBMCs, and the RNeasy kit for mouse skin. TCRbeta CDR3 regions were amplified by immunoSEQ multiplex PCR with 35 Vbeta forward and 13 Jbeta reverse primers.

Study-wide findings and limitations: Scalp TCR repertoire analysis is complicated because resident alphabeta T cells in normal human skin are also sequenced, whereas mouse skin is dominated by gammadelta T cells. Compared with mice, TCR sequences shared between patients were less clear, possibly partly because of HLA diversity across the patient population. Compared with normal scalp, lesional scalp had higher clonality and more expanded CD8+ clones, particularly in alopecia totalis/universalis, a pattern that suggests antigenic drive.

The clonotype comes from a human donor with alopecia areata. This sample comprised CD4+ T cells sorted from blood, obtained at week 0. The chain joins TRBV7-2 to TRBJ2-5; the junction holds 8 bases that match TRBD2. The bases are TGTGCCAGCAGCCCACCGGGACTAGGTCCCCAGTACTTC. It specifies CASSPPGLGPQYF.